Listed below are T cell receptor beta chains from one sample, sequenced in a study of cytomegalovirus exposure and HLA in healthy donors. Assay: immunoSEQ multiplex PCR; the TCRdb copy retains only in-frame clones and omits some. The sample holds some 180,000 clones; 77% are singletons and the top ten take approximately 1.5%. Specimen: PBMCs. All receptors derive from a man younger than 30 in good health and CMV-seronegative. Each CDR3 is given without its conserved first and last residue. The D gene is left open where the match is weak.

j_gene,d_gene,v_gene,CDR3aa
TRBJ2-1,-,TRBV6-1,ASSLEGYNEQF
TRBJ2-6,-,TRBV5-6,ASSPVGSGANVLT
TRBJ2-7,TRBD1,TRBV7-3,ASSLMGQGSYEQY
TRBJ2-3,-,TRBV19,ASSPYSTDTQY
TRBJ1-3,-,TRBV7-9,ASSLLPASSGNTIY
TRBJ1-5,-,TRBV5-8,ASSLGRGIDQPQH
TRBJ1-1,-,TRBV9,ASSLWDTVNTEAF
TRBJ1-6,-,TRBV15,ATSRDGQNNSPLH
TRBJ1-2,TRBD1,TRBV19,ASSIGGQGLYGYT
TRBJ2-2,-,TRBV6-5,ASNRWRRELF
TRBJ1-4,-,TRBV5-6,ASGWGLIGEKLF
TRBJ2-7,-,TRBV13,ASTSGGRHPYEQY
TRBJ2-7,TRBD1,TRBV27,ASSLSIAGQGRNEQY
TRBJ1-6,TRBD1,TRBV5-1,ASSSGQGNSPLH
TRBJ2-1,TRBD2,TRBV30,AWSRGGLYNEQF
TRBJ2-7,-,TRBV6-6,ASTSQGPRGVEQY
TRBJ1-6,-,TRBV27,ASKNRINSPLH
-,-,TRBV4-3,ASSQGLHYEQY
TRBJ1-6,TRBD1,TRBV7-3,ASSLTAGGSPLH
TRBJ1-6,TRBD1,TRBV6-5,ASIIDGTGRSPLH
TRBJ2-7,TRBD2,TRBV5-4,ASSPGLAGVSEQY
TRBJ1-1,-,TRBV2,ASRYITEAF
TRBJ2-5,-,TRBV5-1,ASSLAGGRTMETQY
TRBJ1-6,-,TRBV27,ASSFWLDSPLH
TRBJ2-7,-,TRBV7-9,ASSRGASDISEQY
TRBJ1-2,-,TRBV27,ASSLRGMSSGYT
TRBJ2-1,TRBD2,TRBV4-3,ASSQGPLAASYNEQF
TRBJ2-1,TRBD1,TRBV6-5,ASSYRDRGQGEQF
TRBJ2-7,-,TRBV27,ASSLRTPTYEQY
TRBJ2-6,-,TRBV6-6,ASRDDRLSGANVLT
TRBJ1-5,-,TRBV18,ASSPFRDNGGGQPQH
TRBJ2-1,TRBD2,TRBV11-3,ASSSASGGRNNEQF
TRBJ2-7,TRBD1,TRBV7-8,ASSKGGQGSYEQY
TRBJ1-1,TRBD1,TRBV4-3,ASSLGQGIRDTEAF
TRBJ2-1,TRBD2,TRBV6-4,ASSDSGEGSSYNEQF
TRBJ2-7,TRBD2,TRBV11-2,ASSSGLAGPSRGRH
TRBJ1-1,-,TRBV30,AWSVTLNTEAF
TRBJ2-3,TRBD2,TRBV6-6,ASSGVAGTDTQY
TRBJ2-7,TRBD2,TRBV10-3,AIAVGAGVIYEQY
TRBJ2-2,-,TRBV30,AWSRGGAPNTGELF
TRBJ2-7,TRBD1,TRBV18,ASSPQGATYEQY
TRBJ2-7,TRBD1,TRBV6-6,ASSGGTGSWEQY
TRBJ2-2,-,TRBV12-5,ASGLVLPIPGELF
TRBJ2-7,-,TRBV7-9,ASSLVALSGEQY
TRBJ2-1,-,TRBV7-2,ASRPEGSFYNEQF
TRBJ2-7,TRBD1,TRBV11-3,ASSRRGQGGDEQY
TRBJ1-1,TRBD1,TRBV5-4,ASSGGTGGSRNTEAF
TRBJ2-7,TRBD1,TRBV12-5,ASGLLQGSSYEQY
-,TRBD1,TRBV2,ASSATGGTDEQY
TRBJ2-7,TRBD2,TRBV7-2,ASTSSGREQY
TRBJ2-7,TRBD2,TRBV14,ASSQQIAGEQY
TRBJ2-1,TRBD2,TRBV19,ASSPSGGKLNEQF
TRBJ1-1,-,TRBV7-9,ASSSQVENTEAF
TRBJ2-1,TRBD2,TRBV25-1,ASRPGLATYNEQF
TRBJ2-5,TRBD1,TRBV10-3,AIRAGGKQETQY
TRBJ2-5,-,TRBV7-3,ASSPRVRETQY